The 24 T cell receptor beta chains presented below share a single source sample, sequenced in a study of OX40 agonist ivuxolimab in advanced cancers. Clones were sequenced by immunoSEQ multiplex PCR, and TCRdb holds only the in-frame ones, with some missing. This table has approximately 89,000 clones, roughly nine tenths appearing once. The material sequenced was CD4+ or CD8+ T cells sorted from blood, taken in a trial of the OX40 agonist ivuxolimab. These receptors all stem from an adult with an advanced solid tumor such as melanoma, head and neck, liver or kidney cancer.

This chain connects TRBV7-8 to TRBJ2-6, with D possibly called TRBD1 or TRBD2 (6 bases each). The CDR3 sequence is 17 residues long. CDR1 SGHVS and CDR2 FQNEAQ come from the germline V gene. V shed 1 base and J shed 0 bases, with 10 bases lying between them. CDR3 sequence reads: CASSLEGGSSGANVLTF. The CDR3 DNA sequence: TGTGCCAGCAGCTTAGAGGGGGGAAGCTCTGGGGCCAACGTCCTGACTTTC.

This chain connects TRBV28 to TRBJ2-7; D gene unclear. The germline V and J ends were trimmed by 2 bases and 6 bases, with 14 bases remaining between them. Germline V CDR1 and CDR2: MDHEN, SYDVKM. The CDR3 runs 14 residues. Written as DNA, the CDR3 is TGTGCCAGCAGTTTAACCCCCACCCTGTCCGAGCAGTACTTC. Its protein is CASSLTPTLSEQYF.

The V gene is TRBV18, the J gene TRBJ1-5, with a possible D match to TRBD1 (6 bases). The length of the CDR3 is 19 residues. The V gene lost 3 bases and the J gene lost 2 bases, with 23 bases spanning the gap. The germline CDR1 and CDR2 sequences are KGHSH and LQKENI. CDR3 DNA: TGTGCCAGCTCACCGGGGGCAGGCGGCGCTGGGGATGGCAATCAGCCCCAGCATTTT. Protein product: CASSPGAGGAGDGNQPQHF.

V is TRBV6-1 and J is TRBJ1-6; D is unclear. Germline CDR1 MNHNS, CDR2 SASEGT. V was cut by 3 bases and J by 10 bases, with 13 bases left in between. This CDR3 spans 14 amino acids. This CDR3 reads CASSDWGFGSPLHF. As DNA, the CDR3 is TGTGCCAGCAGTGATTGGGGATTCGGATCACCCCTCCACTTT.

The chain combines TRBV5-4 with TRBJ2-2; D remains ambiguous. V lost 4 bases, J lost 7 bases, and 8 bases lay in between. The CDR3 is 12 residues long. The germline gives CDR1 SGHNT, CDR2 YYREEE (reference sequence). The CDR3 loop reads CASSPVDGELFF. DNA for the CDR3: TGTGCCAGCAGCCCCGTTGACGGGGAGCTGTTTTTT.

The chain joins TRBV4-1 to TRBJ2-5; D is perhaps TRBD1 or TRBD2 (5 bases each). The J call may be faulty, since TRBJ2-7 better matches the DNA end. Germline assignment: CDR1 MGHRA and CDR2 YSYEKL. The CDR3 is 15 amino acids. The CDR3 sequence: CASSQGTTWTYEQYF. The CDR3 nucleotides are TGCGCCAGCAGCCAGGGGACCACGTGGACCTACGAGCAGTACTTC.

The chain recombines TRBV2 with TRBJ2-6; 10 positions match TRBD1. The CDR3 is made up of 18 amino acids. After removal of 5 bases from V and 2 bases from J, the junction contained 9 bases not matched to a gene. The germline CDR1 and CDR2 sequences are SNHLY and FYNNEI. The DNA of the CDR3 is TGTGCCAGCAGTCGAACCGGGACAGGGGTCCCTGGGGCCAACGTCCTGACTTTC. It yields the protein CASSRTGTGVPGANVLTF.

The chain carries TRBV19 and TRBJ2-7, with D perhaps TRBD2 (6 bases). The CDR3 sequence is 14 residues long. V dropped 2 bases and J dropped 2 bases, with 10 bases sitting between them. The germline V gene encodes CDR1 LNHDA and CDR2 SQIVND (reference sequence). This CDR3 reads CASSISGGTYEQYF. CDR3 bases: TGTGCCAGTAGTATATCCGGGGGTACCTACGAGCAGTACTTC.

This clone was picked up a small number of times. The chain carries TRBV11-3 and TRBJ2-4; D may match TRBD1 or TRBD2 (5 bases each). The CDR3 covers 15 residues. V dropped 1 base and J dropped 6 bases, with 13 bases sitting between them. The germline V gene encodes CDR1 SGHNT and CDR2 YENEEA. This CDR3 reads CASSLGGQRGNIQYF. CDR3 nucleotide sequence: TGTGCCAGCAGCTTAGGTGGGCAGAGGGGAAACATTCAGTACTTC.

Concerning this clone itself: Other DNA sequences from this sample encode an identical CDR3 as well. The chain employs TRBV19 and TRBJ2-7; D call uncertain. V was clipped by 1 base and J by 3 bases, with 10 bases between them. The CDR3 runs to 14 residues. Germline CDR1 LNHDA, CDR2 SQIVND (reference sequence). The CDR3 loop is CASSIGPGNYEQYF. The CDR3 region has the DNA TGTGCCAGTAGTATAGGGCCAGGAAACTACGAGCAGTACTTC. Together with reference TRBV19 and TRBJ2-7, the CDR3 gives the full variable domain: DGGITQSPKYLFRKEGQNVTLSCEQNLNHDAMYWYRQDPGQGLRLIYYSQIVNDFQKGDIAEGYSVSREKKESFPLTVTSAQKNPTAFYLCASSIGPGNYEQYFGPGTRLTVT.

This chain uses TRBV5-5 with TRBJ2-3, with 10 nucleotides matching TRBD2. There are 17 residues in the CDR3. Germline CDR1 and CDR2: SGHKS and YYEKEE (reference sequence). Trimming cost V 0 bases and J 1 base; bases outside gene matches: 5. The CDR3: CASSLGLAGLRTDTQYF. The CDR3 bases are TGTGCCAGCAGCTTGGGACTAGCGGGCCTCCGCACAGATACGCAGTATTTT.

The chain has TRBV6-1 and TRBJ2-2; TRBD2 aligns across 10 bases. This CDR3 region has 15 residues. V shed 8 bases, J shed 9 bases, and the junction held 12 bases outside the gene matches. From germline, CDR1 is MNHNS and CDR2 SASEGT. The CDR3 region is CASLRLAGVGRELFF. The CDR3 DNA sequence: TGTGCCAGCCTGCGGCTAGCGGGAGTTGGTAGGGAGCTGTTTTTT.

This chain joins TRBV28 and TRBJ2-7; D not certain. Germline V gives CDR1 MDHEN, CDR2 SYDVKM. The CDR3 totals 15 residues. Trimming shortened V by 5 bases and J by 3 bases, and 17 bases separated the two germline ends. The CDR3 spells CASSVPANALYEQYF. The CDR3 coding sequence is TGTGCCAGCAGTGTCCCCGCTAATGCCCTCTACGAGCAGTACTTC.

The chain recombines TRBV11-2 with TRBJ2-5, with D maybe TRBD2 (6 bases). Trimming took off 5 bases at V and 5 bases at J, with 12 bases between the two ends. Germline lookup yields CDR1 SGHAT and CDR2 FQNNGV. The CDR3 is 13 residues long. The CDR3 region is CASSPRGRETQYF. In DNA form, the CDR3 reads TGTGCCAGCAGCCCACGAGGGAGGGAGACCCAGTACTTC. The full variable domain, with the rest looked up from reference TRBV11-2 and TRBJ2-5, is EAGVAQSPRYKIIEKRQSVAFWCNPISGHATLYWYQQILGQGPKLLIQFQNNGVVDDSQLPKDRFSAERLKGVDSTLKIQPAKLEDSAVYLCASSPRGRETQYFGPGTRLLVL.

This rearrangement joins TRBV28 to TRBJ1-4, with 7 bases lining up with TRBD1. Unmatched junction bases numbered 10, after V lost 4 bases and J lost 8 bases. Germline V lookup: CDR1 MDHEN, CDR2 SYDVKM. The CDR3 covers 15 residues. CDR3 region: CASSSPGRGGEKLFF. The CDR3 nucleotides read TGTGCCAGCAGTTCTCCGGGCAGGGGGGGAGAAAAACTGTTTTTT.

The chain combines TRBV18 with TRBJ1-3; D is perhaps TRBD1 (5 bases). Germline CDR1 is KGHSH and CDR2 is LQKENI. The CDR3 sequence is 15 residues long. Between the trimmed V and J ends, which lost 1 base and 2 bases, there was a span of 9 bases. Written as DNA, the CDR3 is TGTGCCAGCTCACCACTCGGCAGGGCTGGAAACACCATATATTTT. Translating gives CASSPLGRAGNTIYF.

About this clone: The junction departs from the called germline gene at one end, perhaps through a read error. V is TRBV2 and J is TRBJ1-6; D uncertain. The V gene's germline CDR1 is SNHLY and CDR2 FYNNEI. This CDR3 is built from 10 residues. Here the CDR3 reads CASSDEKRRF. CDR3 bases: TGTGCCAGCAGTGATGAAAAGCGGCGCTTT. The whole variable domain, filled in from reference TRBV2 and TRBJ1-6, reads EPEVTQTPSHQVTQMGQEVILRCVPISNHLYFYWYRQILGQKVEFLVSFYNNEISEKSEIFDDQFSVERPDGSNFTLKIRSTKLEDSAMYFCASSDEKRRFGNGTRLTVT.

The V and J genes are TRBV6-6 and TRBJ1-1, with no clear D. Trimming stripped 2 bases from V and 11 bases from J, with 18 bases between. The CDR3 extends over 14 amino acids. The germline gives CDR1 MNHNY, CDR2 SVGAGI (reference sequence). CDR3 loop: CASSYLELPAPAFF. As DNA, the CDR3 is TGTGCCAGCAGTTACCTGGAGCTTCCAGCCCCCGCTTTCTTT.

The J gene is TRBJ1-2, the V gene TRBV4-3, with a weak D call TRBD1 (6 bases). V shed 2 bases and J shed 8 bases, with 21 bases lying between them. The CDR3 extends over 16 amino acids. CDR1 is LGHNA and CDR2 is YSLEER in the germline V gene. CDR3: CASSQTFTGLGKGYTF. The DNA for the CDR3 is TGCGCCAGCAGCCAAACTTTTACAGGGCTTGGAAAGGGCTACACCTTC.

The rearrangement joins TRBV19 to TRBJ1-1; D uncertain. With 6 bases removed from V and 1 base from J, the gap between germline ends came to 9 bases. CDR3 length equals 13 residues. The germline gives CDR1 LNHDA, CDR2 SQIVND (reference sequence). The CDR3 nucleotides are TGTGCCAGTAGCTCTAGTGAGAACACTGAAGCTTTCTTT. It is translated as CASSSSENTEAFF.

V gene TRBV28 combines with J gene TRBJ1-2; D might be TRBD1 (5 bases). Germline CDR1 is MDHEN and CDR2 is SYDVKM. The CDR3 is 14 residues long. V gave up 5 bases and J gave up 4 bases, with 14 bases separating them. In DNA, the CDR3 is TGTGCCAGCAGTCCTTGGGGGGGGAGCTATGGCTACACCTTC. Its protein product is CASSPWGGSYGYTF.

J is TRBJ2-3 and V is TRBV5-1; a weak D match, TRBD2 (6 bases). Germline lookup yields CDR1 SGHRS and CDR2 YFSETQ. There are 14 residues in the CDR3. With 4 bases removed from V and 3 bases from J, the gap between germline ends came to 12 bases. Written as DNA, the CDR3 is TGCGCCAGCAGCCTCGGGACTCGTACAGATACGCAGTATTTT. This sequence encodes CASSLGTRTDTQYF.

The V call is TRBV4-3, the J call TRBJ2-3; 8 positions match TRBD1. The V and J ends lost 3 bases and 5 bases, in that order; junction bases with no gene match: 7. CDR1 LGHNA and CDR2 YSLEER come from the germline V gene. The CDR3 contains 15 residues. The CDR3 DNA reads TGCGCCAGCAGCCAGACTACCGGGACAGGAGATACGCAGTATTTT. Translation gives CASSQTTGTGDTQYF.

Only one count was recorded for this clone. This sequence joins TRBV27 and TRBJ1-2; D may be TRBD1 (6 bases). The CDR3 runs 13 residues. Germline lookup yields CDR1 MNHEY and CDR2 SMNVEV (reference sequence). The V end was cut by 2 bases, the J end by 5 bases, with 9 bases between. As DNA, the CDR3 is TGTGCCAGCAGTTTAGACAGGCGTTATGGCTACACCTTC. It specifies CASSLDRRYGYTF.